One T cell receptor beta chain is described in this entry. The table came from immunoSEQ multiplex PCR; TCRdb's copy has only in-frame clones and leaves some out. Among approximately 50,000 clones, approximately 84% were seen once, and the ten largest hold about 6.1%. Germline V gene sequence: CDR1 ENHRY, CDR2 SYGVKD. The CDR3 length is 14 residues. V was cut by 0 bases and J by 2 bases, with 7 bases left in between. These data originate in a study of radiotherapy plus CTLA-4 blockade in lung cancer. Whole-study context: Disease control reached approximately 30%, with objective responses in less than 20%.

The starting material was peripheral blood, obtained from a patient treated with radiotherapy plus ipilimumab. The chain joins TRBV10-3 to TRBJ2-5; D perhaps matches TRBD1 (6 bases). This TCR was sampled from a human donor with non-small cell lung cancer whose response to radiotherapy plus ipilimumab could not be evaluated. The CDR3 region is CAISESGTQETQYF. The CDR3 coding sequence is TGTGCCATCAGTGAGTCCGGGACACAAGAGACCCAGTACTTC.